This TCR beta chain was documented in a study of blood T cell repertoires in COVID-19. Authors' analysis steps: Estimated nucleated cell counts came from reference gene primer amplification. Assay used: immunoSEQ multiplex PCR; TCRdb lists only in-frame clones, some missing. The V and J calls and clone size were taken over from that table, and D and trimming were inferred from the DNA. The table records roughly 70,000 clones, around 83% of them present only once. Sequenced material: peripheral blood. This receptor was taken from a man in his sixties or seventies with active COVID-19.

CDR3: CATSRGDRGGEKLFF. The CDR3 bases are TGTGCCACCAGCAGAGGGGACAGGGGCGGCGAAAAACTGTTTTTT. The V gene is TRBV15, the J gene TRBJ1-4; TRBD1 agrees at 10 bases. Per germline, CDR1 LNHNV and CDR2 YYDKDF (reference sequence). Losses at the gene ends were 1 base for V and 8 bases for J; bases not matched to a gene: 4. There are 15 residues in the CDR3.